Described below is a single TCR delta chain sequence and its context. Antigen unknown. The sample carries other DNA sequences with the same CDR3. This specimen comes from a study of Vδ1+ human thymocytes. Whole-study findings and limits: Approximately 20% of thymic delta-chain sequences were Vdelta2, with few Vdelta3, unlike blood Vdelta1+ controls. Thymic TRG and TRD repertoires appeared highly polyclonal, with Gaussian CDR3 length distributions.

The CDR3 runs to 16 residues. Trimming took 3 bases from V and 3 from J; bases not matched to a gene: 7. Germline assignment: CDR1 TSWWSYY and CDR2 QGS. Sequences come from RNA converted to cDNA by reverse transcription. The CDR3 regions were amplified by multiplex PCR from V-gene primers to a constant-region primer. TCRdb reanalyzed the multiplex PCR reads using CATT. The data contain roughly 55,000 delta-chain clones, 15% to 20% of them singletons. This TCR derives from a boy in the first two years of life who had congenital heart surgery. The sample was Vdelta1+ gamma-delta thymocytes from the thymus. Subset defined: FACS-sorted CD3+ TCRalphabeta- TCRVdelta1+ TCRVdelta2- thymocytes. J is TRDJ1 and V is TRDV1; 10 nucleotides line up with TRDD3. The CDR3 sequence is CALGDHPGGYADKLIF. In nucleotides, the CDR3 is TGTGCTCTTGGGGATCACCCAGGGGGATACGCCGATAAACTCATCTTT.